This T cell receptor beta chain stems from a study of blood T cell repertoires in COVID-19. About the study: Samples of COVID-19 (acute and convalescent) were obtained from the United States, Italy and Spain. The cDNA or gDNA used as material had been derived from T cells, B-cell-depleted T cells, or PBMCs.

V lost 1 base and J lost 5, with 11 bases in between. This CDR3 region has 15 residues. CDR1 and CDR2 (germline): ENHRY, SYGVKD. Using immunoSEQ multiplex PCR, the repertoire was profiled, and TCRdb retains in-frame clones only, with some absent. The table lists over 350,000 clones, around nine tenths of them singletons, with around 0.97% in the top ten. Ages ranged from about 18 to 100 years, with residence in 24 US areas. The J gene is TRBJ2-2, the V gene TRBV10-3, with D possibly matching TRBD1 (6 bases). Sequencing was done on a sample of PBMCs or T cells enriched from blood (not recorded which). This TCR came from a woman in her twenties or thirties with acute COVID-19. The CDR3 sequence: CAISELTGRTGELFF. CDR3 in DNA: TGTGCCATCAGTGAGTTAACAGGGCGGACCGGGGAGCTGTTTTTT.